The clone carrying this T cell receptor (beta chain) was observed many times. Using its own MiXCR run on the 5' RACE reads, TCRdb lists one record per CDR3 protein. Here the sample spans some 690,000 distinct CDR3 sequences, around 20% being singletons. This entry is derived from a study of identical twins. Germline loops: CDR1 MNHEY, CDR2 SMNVEV (reference sequence). Trimming cost V 1 base and J 2 bases, with 9 bases left between them. This CDR3 has 15 amino acids. These sequences were also reported in another study, on T cells expressing NK-cell markers.

The rearrangement links TRBV27 to TRBJ1-5; weak D call: TRBD1 (5 bases). The clonotype was recovered from a woman between 18 and 29 years old in good health. The sequenced sample was PBMCs. CDR3 sequence reads: CASSLLGVGNQPQHF. The CDR3 nucleotides are TGTGCCAGCAGTTTATTAGGGGTGGGCAATCAGCCCCAGCATTTT.